This T cell receptor (beta chain) is from a study of cytomegalovirus exposure and HLA in healthy donors. Overall study: The 95 million to 120 million unique TCR beta sequences, from about 180 million T cells, were found by an earlier analysis.

Overall study findings and caveats: 87-base-pair reads could not separate some V segments, including TRBV6-2 and TRBV6-3. According to a later analysis, most TCR beta chains associated with CMV appeared HLA-restricted.

The PCR contained 60 Vbeta and 13 Jbeta primers. TCRdb's table, derived via immunoSEQ multiplex PCR, lists solely in-frame clones and lacks some. The listing contains 95,000 to 150,000 clones. Germline-derived CDR1 and CDR2 are SNHLY and FYNNEI. V lost 3 bases and J 0 bases, leaving 13 bases between the germline ends. CDR3 length: 16 residues. On this clone: Its specificity is not known.

The TCR comes from a man aged 18 to 30 in good health and CMV-seronegative. The sample comprised PBMCs. The V call is TRBV2, the J call TRBJ2-3, with D perhaps TRBD1 (6 bases). CDR3 nucleotide sequence: TGTGCCAGCAGTGAGGTTTGGGGGCCAAGCACAGATACGCAGTATTTT. Amino acids: CASSEVWGPSTDTQYF.